This entry concerns a single T cell receptor beta chain. The sample is drawn from a study of T cell changes during pregnancy in multiple sclerosis. This CDR3 contains 13 residues. CDR1 is SEHNR and CDR2 is FQNEAQ in the germline V gene (reference sequence). Trimming left V 5 bases short and J 3 bases short, with 10 bases between. The method was immunoSEQ multiplex PCR; TCRdb's version includes in-frame clones alone and lacks a portion of them. The sample records roughly 15,000 clones, 80% to 90% being singletons. Sequences were derived from CD8+ T cells from peripheral blood mononuclear cells, sampled in the second trimester of pregnancy. The sequence was obtained from a female donor in good health, enrolled as a control in a pregnancy study. The V and J genes are TRBV7-9 and TRBJ2-5; D may be TRBD1 (5 bases). The CDR3 DNA follows: TGTGCCAGCAGCCCCCCAGGGAAAGAGACCCAGTACTTC. As protein: CASSPPGKETQYF.